The 20 T cell receptor beta chains presented below share a single source sample, sequenced in a study of Graves' ophthalmopathy and Graves' hyperthyroidism. The study amplified TCR beta CDR3 regions using RNA transcripts. An initial RT-PCR round employing HTBI primers preceded a second-round multiplex PCR. TCRdb itself ran the multiplex PCR reads through MiXCR, one entry per CDR3 protein. The sample includes roughly 600,000 distinct CDR3 sequences, under 45% of them seen just once. The sample taken for sequencing was peripheral blood or thyroid tissue (not recorded which). The receptors were sampled from an adult man with Graves' hyperthyroidism.

CDR3 nucleotides: TGTGCCAGCAGTGAACCTTCAAACAGGGGGTATGGCTACACCTTC. Amino acid sequence: CASSEPSNRGYGYTF. The rearrangement links TRBV2 to TRBJ1-2, with 8 bases fitting TRBD1. The CDR3 covers 15 residues. Germline V gene lookup returns CDR1 SNHLY and CDR2 FYNNEI. Trimming at V came to 2 bases and at J to 5 bases, leaving 7 bases not matched to a gene.

Many counts were recorded for this clonotype. This chain joins TRBV7-6 and TRBJ1-2, with TRBD1 identical over 8 bases. J was trimmed by 3 bases and V by 3 bases; bases with no gene match: 9. The CDR3 runs 16 residues. Per germline, CDR1 SGHVS and CDR2 FNYEAQ. The CDR3 spells CASSLYDRGNYYGYTF. The DNA for the CDR3 is TGTGCCAGCAGCTTGTACGACAGGGGAAACTACTATGGCTACACCTTC. The full variable domain, its missing parts supplied by reference TRBV7-6 and TRBJ1-2, is GAGVSQSPRYKVTKRGQDVALRCDPISGHVSLYWYRQALGQGPEFLTYFNYEAQQDKSGLPNDRFSAERPEGSISTLTIQRTEQRDSAMYRCASSLYDRGNYYGYTFGSGTRLTVV.

In the case of this clonotype: Germline is not matched at one junction end, which may reflect a read error. V is TRBV7-8 and J is TRBJ1-1; D is undetermined. CDR3 length: 14 amino acids. CDR1 and CDR2 from the germline V gene are SGHVS and FQNEAQ. DNA for the CDR3: TGCGCCAGCAGCCAAGAGCGGGGTGGGAATGAAGCTTTCTTC. Translating gives CASSQERGGNEAFF.

This clonotype was observed many times. CDR3 region: CASDDQSGELFF. CDR3 nucleotide sequence: TGCGCCAGCGACGACCAGTCGGGGGAGCTGTTTTTT. The V and J genes are TRBV5-1 and TRBJ2-2; D gene ambiguous. CDR3 length: 12 amino acids. V gave up 7 bases and J gave up 8 bases, with 12 bases separating them. Germline CDR1 and CDR2: SGHRS and YFSETQ. The whole variable domain, remainder taken from reference TRBV5-1 and TRBJ2-2, is KAGVTQTPRYLIKTRGQQVTLSCSPISGHRSVSWYQQTPGQGLQFLFEYFSETQRNKGNFPGRFSGRQFSNSRSEMNVSTLELGDSALYLCASDDQSGELFFGEGSRLTVL.

This sequence joins TRBV3-1 and TRBJ2-5, with D unclear. From germline, CDR1 is LGHDT and CDR2 YNNKEL (reference sequence). The CDR3 totals 13 residues. Trimming shortened V by 6 bases and J by 3 bases, and 11 bases separated the two germline ends. The CDR3 nucleotides read TGTGCCAGCAGTGAAGGCCCTAAAGAGACCCAGTACTTC. It encodes CASSEGPKETQYF.

CDR3 bases: TGCAGCGATGTTGGAGGATGGGGCCAAGAGACCCAGTACTTC. This translates into CSDVGGWGQETQYF. The chain is built from TRBV29-1 and TRBJ2-5, with D possibly matching TRBD2 (5 bases). The CDR3 totals 14 residues. Germline-derived CDR1 and CDR2 are SQVTM and ANQGSEA. V dropped 7 bases and J dropped 1 base, with 16 bases sitting between them.

Concerning this clonotype: This may be a read error, as it is one base from a much larger clone. It is likely a read error, because the conserved phenylalanine at the end of the CDR3 is missing. The rearrangement joins TRBV2 to TRBJ2-5, with 7 bases identical to TRBD1. This CDR3 has 13 residues. V was clipped by 5 bases and J by 2 bases; unmatched bases: 2. From germline, CDR1 is SNHLY and CDR2 FYNNEI. The CDR3 loop reads CASSLDRQETQYL. CDR3 bases: TGTGCCAGCAGTTTGGACAGGCAAGAGACCCAGTACCTC.

The chain employs TRBV25-1 and TRBJ2-1; D remains ambiguous. Germline lookup yields CDR1 MGHDK and CDR2 SYGVNS. Trimming left V 4 bases short and J 0 bases short, with 10 bases between. The CDR3 loop spans 15 amino acids. The CDR3 nucleotides read TGTGCCAGCAGTGTATCGGTCTTCTCCTACAATGAGCAGTTCTTC. Translating gives CASSVSVFSYNEQFF.

This clonotype was seen ten or more times. The chain couples TRBV6-5 to TRBJ1-6; D is unclear. CDR1 and CDR2 from the germline V gene are MNHEY and SVGAGI. Trimming shortened V by 8 bases and J by 9 bases, and 26 bases separated the two germline ends. The CDR3 is 17 amino acids. The CDR3 DNA reads TGTGCCAGCCTGGGTTCGCCGGCGGAGGCGAAGAGTTCACCCCTCCACTTT. As protein: CASLGSPAEAKSSPLHF.

This clonotype has ten or more counts. Here the CDR3 reads CASSFKSGDQPQHF. The CDR3 coding sequence is TGTGCCAGCAGCTTTAAGTCCGGGGATCAGCCCCAGCATTTT. This chain connects TRBV7-8 to TRBJ1-5; D gene uncertain. The CDR3 extends over 14 amino acids. The V end lost 3 bases, the J end lost 5 bases, and 11 bases lay between the germline ends. Germline-derived CDR1 and CDR2 are SGHVS and FQNEAQ.

This clonotype showed up many times. The V call is TRBV7-8, the J call TRBJ1-1, with 7 bases that match TRBD1. The CDR3 consists of 14 residues. Germline values: CDR1 SGHVS, CDR2 FQNEAQ. V lost 3 bases, J lost 5 bases, and 6 bases stayed unmatched. DNA for the CDR3: TGTGCCAGCAGCTTCTCGTCACAGGGGACTGAAGCTTTCTTT. Amino acids: CASSFSSQGTEAFF.

The V and J genes are TRBV6-2 or TRBV6-3 and TRBJ1-1, with 7 positions matching TRBD1. The length of the CDR3 is 16 residues. Looked up from germline, CDR1 is MNHEY and CDR2 is SVGEGT. J was trimmed by 1 base and V by 6 bases; bases with no gene match: 11. CDR3 sequence: CASSYNRGGPNTEAFF. DNA for the CDR3: TGTGCCAGCAGCTATAACAGGGGTGGTCCGAACACTGAAGCTTTCTTT.

A word on this clonotype: A junction boundary mismatches the germline segment, possibly from a read error. This chain uses TRBV7-2 with TRBJ1-4; no clear D gene. Germline V gives CDR1 SGHTA, CDR2 FQGNSA. There are 14 residues in the CDR3. The CDR3 DNA reads TGTGCCAGCGGCTTGGTGATCACTAATGAAAAACTGTTTTTT. Amino acid sequence: CASGLVITNEKLFF. The whole variable domain, remainder taken from reference TRBV7-2 and TRBJ1-4, is GAGVSQSPSNKVTEKGKDVELRCDPISGHTALYWYRQSLGQGLEFLIYFQGNSAPDKSGLPSDRFSAERTGGSVSTLTIQRTQQEDSAVYLCASGLVITNEKLFFGSGTQLSVL.

The J gene is TRBJ1-5, the V gene TRBV6-5; weak D call: TRBD1 (6 bases). The CDR3 sequence is 17 residues long. Looked up from germline, CDR1 is MNHEY and CDR2 is SVGAGI. V lost 2 bases and J 3 bases, leaving 17 bases between the germline ends. CDR3 amino acids: CASSYAGGQASNQPQHF. The CDR3 region has the DNA TGTGCCAGCAGTTACGCGGGGGGGCAGGCATCCAATCAGCCCCAGCATTTT.

The chain carries TRBV11-2 and TRBJ2-7; 10 bases are a match to TRBD1. The CDR3 consists of 18 residues. Germline V gene data show CDR1 as SGHAT and CDR2 as FQNNGV. Trimming at V came to 3 bases and at J to 0 bases, leaving 11 bases not matched to a gene. CDR3 in amino acids: CASSLPPGQGPISYEQYF. The CDR3 coding sequence is TGTGCCAGCAGCTTGCCACCGGGACAGGGGCCTATCTCCTACGAGCAGTACTTC.

Turning to this clonotype: It is likely a read error, because the conserved phenylalanine at the end of the CDR3 is missing. The limits of the CDR3 on the DNA are not certain, so only TCRdb's listed CDR3 is given. The chain uses TRBV7-4 and TRBJ1-2; TRBD1 is the table's D call, not checked against the DNA. 12 amino acids form the CDR3, both terminal residues included. Looked up from germline, CDR1 is SGHVT and CDR2 is SQSDAQ. The CDR3 is CAWNDGTGQAFG.

This clonotype was seen many times. The genes are TRBV10-3 and TRBJ1-1; no firm D call. Trimming stripped 2 bases from V and 0 bases from J, with 7 bases between. Looked up from germline, CDR1 is ENHRY and CDR2 is SYGVKD. This CDR3 is 14 amino acids long. The CDR3 reads CAISEGQMNTEAFF. CDR3 in DNA: TGTGCCATCAGTGAGGGTCAGATGAACACTGAAGCTTTCTTT.

This clonotype was observed at least ten times. The chain has TRBV7-9 and TRBJ1-5; TRBD1 aligns across 10 bases. Germline V lookup: CDR1 SEHNR, CDR2 FQNEAQ (reference sequence). The trim removed 5 bases at V and 6 bases at J, leaving 7 bases unmatched. This CDR3 has 15 amino acids. CDR3 DNA sequence: TGTGCCAGCAGCCCCGGGACAGGGGTAAGTCAGCCCCAGCATTTT. This encodes CASSPGTGVSQPQHF. The variable domain in full, completed from reference TRBV7-9 and TRBJ1-5, reads DTGVSQNPRHKITKRGQNVTFRCDPISEHNRLYWYRQTLGQGPEFLTYFQNEAQLEKSRLLSDRFSAERPKGSFSTLEIQRTEQGDSAMYLCASSPGTGVSQPQHFGDGTRLSIL.

This clonotype was detected only a few times. This sequence joins TRBV5-4 and TRBJ1-1, with TRBD1 matching 11 bases. Germline V gene sequence: CDR1 SGHNT, CDR2 YYREEE (reference sequence). The length of the CDR3 is 18 residues. Germline trimming cut 0 bases from V and 1 base from J; bases unmatched to any gene: 8. The CDR3 here is CASSLERDRGFGNTEAFF. The CDR3 coding sequence is TGTGCCAGCAGCTTGGAGCGGGACAGGGGGTTCGGGAACACTGAAGCTTTCTTT.

This clonotype was picked up many times. This chain uses TRBV29-1 with TRBJ2-2, with D perhaps TRBD2 (5 bases). The CDR3 length is 14 residues. Germline V gene sequence: CDR1 SQVTM, CDR2 ANQGSEA. With 6 bases removed from V and 3 bases from J, the gap between germline ends came to 14 bases. CDR3 protein: CSVIRDGDTGELFF. The DNA of the CDR3 is TGCAGCGTGATCCGGGATGGGGACACCGGGGAGCTGTTTTTT.